This is a list of T cell receptor beta chains from one sample in a study of identical twins. One entry per CDR3 protein results from TCRdb running MiXCR on the 5' RACE reads. The table records approximately 410,000 distinct CDR3 sequences, about a fifth of them present only once. Sequenced: naive T cells sorted from blood. All receptors derive from a man aged 50-60 years in good health. Each CDR3 is given without its conserved first and last residue.

j_call	v_call	cdr3_aa
TRBJ2-3	TRBV27	ASSPRTSNFPSTDTQY
TRBJ2-7	TRBV18	ASSPGPGSYEQY
TRBJ1-6	TRBV7-9	ASSSRDFNSPLH
TRBJ2-7	TRBV29-1	SVGSVSGLSSYEQY
TRBJ1-3	TRBV10-3	AISEAGLSGNTIY
TRBJ2-7	TRBV18	ASSPQGPPNEQY
TRBJ2-2	TRBV7-2	ASSSDRVNTGELF
TRBJ2-4	TRBV7-2	ASSLSLAQKNIQY
TRBJ2-2	TRBV20-1	SGRGRTGELF
TRBJ2-1	TRBV6-2/TRBV6-3	ASSWGAGPSYNEQF
TRBJ2-7	TRBV7-8	ASSLREGRSYEQY